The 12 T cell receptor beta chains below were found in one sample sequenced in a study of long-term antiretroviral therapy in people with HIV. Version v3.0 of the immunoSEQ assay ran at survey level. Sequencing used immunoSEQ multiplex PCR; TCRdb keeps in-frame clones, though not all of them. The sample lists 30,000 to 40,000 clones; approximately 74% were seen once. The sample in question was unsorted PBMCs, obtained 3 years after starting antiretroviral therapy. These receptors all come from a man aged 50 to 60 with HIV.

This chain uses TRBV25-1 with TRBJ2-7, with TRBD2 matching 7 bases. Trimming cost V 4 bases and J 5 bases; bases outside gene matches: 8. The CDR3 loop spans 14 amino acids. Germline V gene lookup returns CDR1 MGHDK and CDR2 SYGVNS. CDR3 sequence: CASSVAGAQDEQYF. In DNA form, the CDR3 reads TGTGCCAGCAGTGTGGCGGGAGCTCAAGACGAGCAGTACTTC.

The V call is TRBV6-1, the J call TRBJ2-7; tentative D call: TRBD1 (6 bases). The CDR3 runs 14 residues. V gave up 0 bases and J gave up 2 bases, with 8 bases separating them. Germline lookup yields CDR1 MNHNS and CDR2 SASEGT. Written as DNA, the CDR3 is TGTGCCAGCAGTGAAGCGGACAGCACCTACGAGCAGTACTTC. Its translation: CASSEADSTYEQYF.

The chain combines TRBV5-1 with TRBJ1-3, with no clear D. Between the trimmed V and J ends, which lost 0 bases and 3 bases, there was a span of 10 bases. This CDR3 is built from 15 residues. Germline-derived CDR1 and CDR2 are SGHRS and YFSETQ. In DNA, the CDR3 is TGCGCCAGCAGCTTGGGTCCCCTAAGTGGAAACACCATATATTTT. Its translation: CASSLGPLSGNTIYF.

In nucleotides, the CDR3 is TGTGCCAGCAGCTTCGGGAGGGACTTGGGCTACACCTTC. It yields the protein CASSFGRDLGYTF. The chain couples TRBV7-2 to TRBJ1-2; tentatively, D is TRBD1 (5 bases). In germline, CDR1 is SGHTA, CDR2 FQGNSA. Trimming left V 3 bases short and J 8 bases short, with 13 bases between. This CDR3 is built from 13 residues. The full variable domain, completed using reference TRBV7-2 and TRBJ1-2, is GAGVSQSPSNKVTEKGKDVELRCDPISGHTALYWYRQSLGQGLEFLIYFQGNSAPDKSGLPSDRFSAERTGGSVSTLTIQRTQQEDSAVYLCASSFGRDLGYTFGSGTRLTVV.

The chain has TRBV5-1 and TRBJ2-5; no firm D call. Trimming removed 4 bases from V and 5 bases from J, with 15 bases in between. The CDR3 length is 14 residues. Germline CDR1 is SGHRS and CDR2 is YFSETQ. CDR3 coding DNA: TGCGCCAGCAGCCTTCAGCCGGCAGATGAGACCCAGTACTTC. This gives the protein CASSLQPADETQYF. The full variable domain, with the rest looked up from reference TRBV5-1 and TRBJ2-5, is KAGVTQTPRYLIKTRGQQVTLSCSPISGHRSVSWYQQTPGQGLQFLFEYFSETQRNKGNFPGRFSGRQFSNSRSEMNVSTLELGDSALYLCASSLQPADETQYFGPGTRLLVL.

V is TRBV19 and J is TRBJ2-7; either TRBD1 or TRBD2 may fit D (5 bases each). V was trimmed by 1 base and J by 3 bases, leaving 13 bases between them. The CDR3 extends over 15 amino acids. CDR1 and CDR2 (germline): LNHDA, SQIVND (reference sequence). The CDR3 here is CASSIGDGGFYEQYF. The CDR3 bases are TGTGCCAGTAGTATAGGGGACGGCGGGTTCTACGAGCAGTACTTC.

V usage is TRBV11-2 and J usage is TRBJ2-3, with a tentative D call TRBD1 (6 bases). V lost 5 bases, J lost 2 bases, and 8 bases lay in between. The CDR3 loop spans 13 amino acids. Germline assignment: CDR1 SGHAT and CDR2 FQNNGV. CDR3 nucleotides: TGTGCCAGCAGCAGGGGGACCACAGATACGCAGTATTTT. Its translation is CASSRGTTDTQYF.

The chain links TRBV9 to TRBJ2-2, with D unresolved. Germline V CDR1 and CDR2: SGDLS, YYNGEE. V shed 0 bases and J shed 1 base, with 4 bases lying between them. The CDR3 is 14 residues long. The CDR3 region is CASSVEGNTGELFF. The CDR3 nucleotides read TGTGCCAGCAGCGTAGAGGGGAACACCGGGGAGCTGTTTTTT. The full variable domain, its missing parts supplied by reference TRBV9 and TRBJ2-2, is DSGVTQTPKHLITATGQRVTLRCSPRSGDLSVYWYQQSLDQGLQFLIQYYNGEERAKGNILERFSAQQFPDLHSELNLSSLELGDSALYFCASSVEGNTGELFFGEGSRLTVL.

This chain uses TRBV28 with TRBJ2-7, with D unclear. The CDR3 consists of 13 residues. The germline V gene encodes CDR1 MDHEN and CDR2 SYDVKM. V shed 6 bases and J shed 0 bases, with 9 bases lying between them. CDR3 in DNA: TGTGCCAGCAGCACCGACAACTCCTACGAGCAGTACTTC. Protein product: CASSTDNSYEQYF.

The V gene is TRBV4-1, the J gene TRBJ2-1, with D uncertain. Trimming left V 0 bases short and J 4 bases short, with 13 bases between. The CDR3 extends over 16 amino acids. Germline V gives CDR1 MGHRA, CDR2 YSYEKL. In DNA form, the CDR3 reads TGCGCCAGCAGCCAAGATTCGTCGAACGTTTACAATGAGCAGTTCTTC. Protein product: CASSQDSSNVYNEQFF.

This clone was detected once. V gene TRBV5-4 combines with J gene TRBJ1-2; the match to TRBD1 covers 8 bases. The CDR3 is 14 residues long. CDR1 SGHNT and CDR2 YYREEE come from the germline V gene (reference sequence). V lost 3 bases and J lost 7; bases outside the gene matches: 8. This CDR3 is CASSSPGGKGGYTF. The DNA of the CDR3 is TGTGCCAGCAGCTCCCCAGGGGGCAAGGGTGGCTACACCTTC.

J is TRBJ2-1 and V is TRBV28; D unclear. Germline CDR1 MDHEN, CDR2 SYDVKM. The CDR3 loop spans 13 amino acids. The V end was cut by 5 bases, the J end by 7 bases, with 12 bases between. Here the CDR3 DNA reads TGTGCCAGCAGTATAGACTGGGGAAATGAGCAGTTCTTC. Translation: CASSIDWGNEQFF.